The TCR beta chain described here comes from a study of Ad26.COV2.S vaccination and SARS-CoV-2 variants. Study-level background: A COV1001 Ad26.COV2.S trial-arm participant provided the sample. Each vaccinee took Ad26.COV2.S intramuscularly, once or twice 56 days apart.

Germline V gene lookup returns CDR1 MNHEY and CDR2 SMNVEV (reference sequence). This CDR3 contains 14 residues. Trimming took 6 bases from V and 4 from J; bases not matched to a gene: 6. TCRdb's table, derived via immunoSEQ multiplex PCR, lists solely in-frame clones and lacks some. The sample shows some 390,000 clones, 89% of them seen only once. The treatment is: around 19 received Ad26.COV2.S at low or high dose, single or two shots; roughly 5 received placebo; per-sample allocation not given. Samples came from day 63 after the first vaccine or placebo injection. The rearrangement uses TRBV27 and TRBJ1-1; 9 nucleotides align to TRBD1. The receptor's source is a person between 18 and 65 years old who received the Ad26.COV2.S COVID-19 vaccine or a placebo. The sample consisted of peripheral blood, taken in a trial of Ad26.COV2.S vaccine versus placebo. This CDR3 reads CASSQQGAFTEAFF. In DNA form, the CDR3 reads TGTGCCAGCAGCCAACAGGGGGCCTTCACTGAAGCTTTCTTT.